The 26 T cell receptor beta chains presented below share a single source sample, sequenced in a study of blood T cell repertoires in COVID-19. Generated by immunoSEQ multiplex PCR, the TCRdb table keeps only in-frame clones and is missing some. The data show 40,000 to 55,000 clones, roughly 90% seen once. The specimen was peripheral blood. The receptors were sampled from a man aged 45-65 years with active COVID-19.

This clone was seen more than once but under ten times. The chain uses TRBV7-9 and TRBJ1-5; unclear D gene. The V gene lost 4 bases and the J gene lost 6 bases, with 7 bases spanning the gap. This CDR3 is built from 12 residues. The germline V gene encodes CDR1 SEHNR and CDR2 FQNEAQ (reference sequence). The chain's CDR3 is CASSSGFQPQHF. Written as DNA, the CDR3 is TGTGCCAGCAGCTCGGGGTTTCAGCCCCAGCATTTT.

V and J are TRBV5-1 and TRBJ1-4, with TRBD1 as a possible D gene (5 bases). Trimming took 0 bases from V and 7 from J, leaving 13 bases between them. This CDR3 is 15 amino acids long. Germline CDR1 SGHRS, CDR2 YFSETQ. The CDR3: CASSLVGLIGEKLFF. As DNA, the CDR3 is TGCGCCAGCAGCTTGGTGGGGCTCATCGGTGAAAAACTGTTTTTT.

The genes are TRBV5-6 and TRBJ1-6; 9 positions agree with TRBD1. Germline V gene sequence: CDR1 SGHDT, CDR2 YYEEEE. The V and J ends lost 0 bases and 7 bases, in that order; junction bases with no gene match: 5. The length of the CDR3 is 16 residues. The CDR3 protein is CASSLGSGTGNSPLHF. The CDR3 nucleotides read TGTGCCAGCAGCTTGGGGTCCGGGACAGGGAATTCACCCCTCCACTTT.

The genes are TRBV5-1 and TRBJ2-3; TRBD2 agrees at 13 bases. The CDR3 runs to 13 residues. The germline CDR1 and CDR2 sequences are SGHRS and YFSETQ. The V segment lost 4 bases and the J segment 8 bases; nucleotides outside the gene matches: 1. Here the CDR3 reads CASSRTSGSTQYF. In nucleotides, the CDR3 is TGCGCCAGCAGCAGGACTAGCGGGAGTACGCAGTATTTT.

This clone was seen only once. The chain uses TRBV7-9 and TRBJ2-1, with TRBD1 as a possible D gene (5 bases). The CDR3 consists of 13 residues. V lost 6 bases and J 9 bases, leaving 15 bases between the germline ends. The germline CDR1 and CDR2 sequences are SEHNR and FQNEAQ (reference sequence). The DNA for the CDR3 is TGTGCCAGCAGTCCAACCCCAAGGGGTGAGCAGTTCTTC. This encodes CASSPTPRGEQFF.

The V gene is TRBV27, the J gene TRBJ2-7; 10 bases are shared with TRBD2. The CDR3 has 15 residues. The J segment lost 4 bases and the V segment lost 6 bases, leaving 9 bases of the junction unmatched. Germline lookup yields CDR1 MNHEY and CDR2 SMNVEV (reference sequence). The CDR3 loop is CASRTISGGIYEQYF. In nucleotides, the CDR3 is TGTGCCAGCAGGACAATTAGCGGGGGGATATACGAGCAGTACTTC.

In DNA form, the CDR3 reads TGTGCCAGCAGTCAGAGTTCCGCGGGACGGGGCAATGAGCAGTTCTTC. Its protein is CASSQSSAGRGNEQFF. The chain employs TRBV4-2 and TRBJ2-1, with D possibly matching TRBD2 (6 bases). Germline CDR1 and CDR2: LGHNA and YNFKEQ. This CDR3 spans 16 amino acids. V was pared by 6 bases and J by 6 bases, with 21 bases between.

This clone appeared once. This chain connects TRBV6-6 to TRBJ1-2; 7 positions agree with TRBD1. V was clipped by 0 bases and J by 8 bases; unmatched bases: 9. Per germline, CDR1 MNHNY and CDR2 SVGAGI (reference sequence). This CDR3 is built from 15 residues. CDR3 sequence: CASSYSTGWAGGYTF. CDR3 nucleotides: TGTGCCAGCAGTTACTCGACAGGGTGGGCAGGAGGCTACACCTTC.

The J gene is TRBJ1-4, the V gene TRBV7-9; 8 nucleotides line up with TRBD1. Unmatched junction bases numbered 5, after V lost 3 bases and J lost 8 bases. The germline CDR1 and CDR2 sequences are SEHNR and FQNEAQ (reference sequence). This CDR3 spans 14 amino acids. The CDR3, as DNA: TGTGCCAGCAGCTTGGGGACAGGAGGGGAAAAACTGTTTTTT. Translation gives CASSLGTGGEKLFF. Full variable domain (outside the CDR3, taken from reference TRBV7-9 and TRBJ1-4): DTGVSQNPRHKITKRGQNVTFRCDPISEHNRLYWYRQTLGQGPEFLTYFQNEAQLEKSRLLSDRFSAERPKGSFSTLEIQRTEQGDSAMYLCASSLGTGGEKLFFGSGTQLSVL.

The rearrangement uses TRBV19 and TRBJ2-2; 14 nucleotides match TRBD2. V shed 3 bases, J shed 2 bases, and the junction held 2 bases outside the gene matches. Germline V lookup: CDR1 LNHDA, CDR2 SQIVND (reference sequence). There are 17 residues in the CDR3. The CDR3: CASSIGTSGSNTGELFF. CDR3 DNA: TGTGCCAGTAGTATCGGGACTAGCGGGAGCAACACCGGGGAGCTGTTTTTT. Filled out from reference TRBV19 and TRBJ2-2, the complete variable domain reads DGGITQSPKYLFRKEGQNVTLSCEQNLNHDAMYWYRQDPGQGLRLIYYSQIVNDFQKGDIAEGYSVSREKKESFPLTVTSAQKNPTAFYLCASSIGTSGSNTGELFFGEGSRLTVL.

The chain has TRBV18 and TRBJ2-2, with D possibly being TRBD2 (6 bases). CDR1 KGHSH and CDR2 LQKENI come from the germline V gene. Trimming cost V 5 bases and J 0 bases, with 13 bases left between them. This CDR3 has 16 residues. CDR3 sequence: CASSVSSSANTGELFF. DNA for the CDR3: TGTGCCAGCTCAGTATCATCTAGCGCGAACACCGGGGAGCTGTTTTTT.

The V call is TRBV27, the J call TRBJ2-1; the match to TRBD2 covers 14 bases. With V trimmed by 8 bases and J by 7 bases, 4 bases remained unmatched. Germline lookup yields CDR1 MNHEY and CDR2 SMNVEV (reference sequence). This CDR3 comprises 14 residues. In nucleotides, the CDR3 is TGTGCCAGCTGGACTAGCGGGAGGTTGAATGAGCAGTTCTTC. Encoded protein: CASWTSGRLNEQFF.

The chain uses TRBV7-9 and TRBJ1-4, with D hard to call. V lost 4 bases to trimming and J lost 1 base, with 7 bases between them. CDR3 length: 14 residues. The germline V gene encodes CDR1 SEHNR and CDR2 FQNEAQ (reference sequence). CDR3 bases: TGTGCCAGCAGCTCGGGGATAACTAATGAAAAACTGTTTTTT. Its protein product is CASSSGITNEKLFF.

V usage is TRBV4-2 and J usage is TRBJ1-2, with TRBD1 matching over 12 bases. This CDR3 is built from 18 residues. Germline V gene data show CDR1 as LGHNA and CDR2 as YNFKEQ. The V segment lost 0 bases and the J segment 5 bases; nucleotides outside the gene matches: 10. CDR3 nucleotide sequence: TGTGCCAGCAGCCAAGATGGGACAGGGGGCTTGAGGGGATATGGCTACACCTTC. It specifies CASSQDGTGGLRGYGYTF.

The chain is built from TRBV5-6 and TRBJ1-1, with unresolved D. Germline loops: CDR1 SGHDT, CDR2 YYEEEE. Trimming pared 4 bases from V and 0 bases from J, leaving 10 bases between. The CDR3 runs 14 residues. CDR3 sequence reads: CASSPFAVNTEAFF. The DNA of the CDR3 is TGTGCCAGCAGCCCGTTCGCGGTGAACACTGAAGCTTTCTTT.

The rearrangement links TRBV15 to TRBJ2-7; the D is unclear. Trimming removed 1 base from V and 0 bases from J, with 4 bases in between. Per germline, CDR1 LNHNV and CDR2 YYDKDF (reference sequence). There are 13 residues in the CDR3. This CDR3 is CATSRALSYEQYV. The CDR3, as DNA: TGTGCCACCAGCAGAGCCCTCTCCTACGAGCAGTACGTC.

This chain connects TRBV5-1 to TRBJ2-1, with 8 bases identical to TRBD2. Trimming cost V 4 bases and J 0 bases; bases outside gene matches: 6. CDR1 is SGHRS, CDR2 YFSETQ, per germline. The CDR3 loop spans 16 amino acids. The CDR3 DNA reads TGCGCCAGCAGCGTAATAGCGGGGAGCTCCTACAATGAGCAGTTCTTC. Its protein is CASSVIAGSSYNEQFF.

This sequence joins TRBV2 and TRBJ2-5, with D unresolved. CDR3 length equals 12 residues. The V end lost 10 bases, the J end lost 2 bases, and 11 bases lay between the germline ends. Germline V gene data show CDR1 as SNHLY and CDR2 as FYNNEI. CDR3 region: CAISNLQETQYF. For the CDR3, the DNA is TGTGCCATAAGCAACTTACAAGAGACCCAGTACTTC.

The chain uses TRBV2 and TRBJ2-1; D gene ambiguous. The CDR3 covers 14 residues. V lost 5 bases to trimming and J lost 8 bases, with 16 bases between them. The V gene's germline CDR1 is SNHLY and CDR2 FYNNEI. The chain's CDR3 is CASSRLLGGDEQFF. CDR3 DNA: TGTGCCAGCAGTCGGCTCTTAGGCGGCGATGAGCAGTTCTTC.

The genes are TRBV7-8 and TRBJ1-2; 8 positions match TRBD1. Unmatched junction bases numbered 5, after V lost 2 bases and J lost 6 bases. This CDR3 comprises 14 residues. In germline, CDR1 is SGHVS, CDR2 FQNEAQ. Here the CDR3 reads CASSLIVTGDGYTF. Here the CDR3 DNA reads TGTGCCAGCAGCTTAATAGTGACAGGGGATGGCTACACCTTC.

V and J are TRBV29-1 and TRBJ1-1; TRBD1 is a possible D gene (5 bases). The CDR3 is 13 residues long. Germline V gene lookup returns CDR1 SQVTM and CDR2 ANQGSEA. V shed 8 bases and J shed 2 bases, with 15 bases lying between them. The CDR3: CSIWRGDNTEAFF. The CDR3 DNA reads TGCAGCATCTGGAGGGGTGACAACACTGAAGCTTTCTTT.

The chain uses TRBV5-5 and TRBJ2-7; D might be TRBD2 (6 bases). Deletions cut 4 bases from V and 5 bases from J, with 22 bases between. This CDR3 has 16 amino acids. From germline, CDR1 is SGHKS and CDR2 YYEKEE (reference sequence). The CDR3 bases are TGTGCCAGCAGCCGTAAATTTCTGGCGGGGTTAAACGAGCAGTACTTC. Its translation: CASSRKFLAGLNEQYF. The whole variable domain, filled in from reference TRBV5-5 and TRBJ2-7, reads DAGVTQSPTHLIKTRGQQVTLRCSPISGHKSVSWYQQVLGQGPQFIFQYYEKEERGRGNFPDRFSARQFPNYSSELNVNALLLGDSALYLCASSRKFLAGLNEQYFGPGTRLTVT.

The chain links TRBV6-4 to TRBJ1-5, with D maybe TRBD1 (6 bases). This CDR3 comprises 15 residues. V lost 3 bases to trimming and J lost 3 bases, with 12 bases between them. Germline lookup yields CDR1 MRHNA and CDR2 SNTAGT. This chain's CDR3 is CASSEQGRANQPQHF. As DNA, the CDR3 is TGTGCCAGCAGTGAACAGGGTAGGGCCAATCAGCCCCAGCATTTT.

This chain links TRBV6-5 with TRBJ2-5, with TRBD2 as a possible D gene (6 bases). The germline V and J ends were trimmed by 2 bases and 2 bases, with 9 bases remaining between them. The CDR3 contains 14 residues. Per the germline V gene, CDR1 is MNHEY and CDR2 is SVGAGI. The CDR3 DNA sequence: TGTGCCAGCAGTTACGCGGGAAGACAAGAGACCCAGTACTTC. Protein sequence: CASSYAGRQETQYF.

The chain has TRBV5-1 and TRBJ2-2; a possible D gene is TRBD1 (5 bases). There are 15 residues in the CDR3. The ends were cut back, 6 bases at V and 1 base at J, with 13 bases in the middle. CDR1 and CDR2 (germline): SGHRS, YFSETQ. This CDR3 is CASTKTQGNTGELFF. The CDR3 region has the DNA TGCGCCAGCACGAAAACCCAGGGGAACACCGGGGAGCTGTTTTTT.

The CDR3 loop reads CASALDTQETQYF. CDR3 nucleotide sequence: TGTGCCAGCGCCCTTGACACCCAAGAGACCCAGTACTTC. The rearrangement links TRBV27 to TRBJ2-5; unclear D gene. This CDR3 is 13 amino acids long. Germline loops: CDR1 MNHEY, CDR2 SMNVEV (reference sequence). Trimming cost V 8 bases and J 1 base, with 11 bases left between them.